Listed below are T cell receptor beta chains from one sample, sequenced in a study of PD-1 blockade in classical Hodgkin lymphoma. Data came from immunoSEQ multiplex PCR; TCRdb stores just in-frame clones and leaves some out. The table has about 12,000 clones, 75% to 95% seen once. This sample comprised peripheral blood mononuclear cells (PBMCs), obtained at baseline. The receptors shown here come from a human donor with classical Hodgkin lymphoma. Each CDR3 is given with its conserved first and last residue.

v_call: TRBV29-1; j_call: TRBJ1-2; cdr3_aa: CSVRTGDGYTF
v_call: TRBV7-2; j_call: TRBJ2-2; cdr3_aa: CASDTRDGSRGAGELFF
v_call: TRBV13; j_call: TRBJ2-2; cdr3_aa: CASSLTFDPTNTGELFF
v_call: TRBV11-2; j_call: TRBJ1-1; cdr3_aa: CASKKGPGNTEAFF
v_call: TRBV5-1; j_call: TRBJ1-4; cdr3_aa: CASTQDRAGGEKLFF
v_call: TRBV30; j_call: TRBJ2-7; cdr3_aa: CAWTRFEGTYEQYF
v_call: TRBV11-1; j_call: TRBJ1-4; cdr3_aa: CASSLGPNEKLFF
v_call: TRBV28; j_call: TRBJ2-3; cdr3_aa: CASSFNSGADTQYF
v_call: TRBV5-6; j_call: TRBJ1-1; cdr3_aa: CASSTDRGVAEAFF
v_call: TRBV6-5; j_call: TRBJ2-7; cdr3_aa: CASSYGSTSGHEQYF
v_call: TRBV15; j_call: TRBJ2-3; cdr3_aa: CATSRDQADTQYF
v_call: TRBV29-1; j_call: TRBJ1-1; cdr3_aa: CSVGQGGDHTEAFF
v_call: TRBV5-6; j_call: TRBJ2-5; cdr3_aa: CASSPPRAGRPGETQYF
v_call: TRBV19; j_call: TRBJ1-2; cdr3_aa: CASSPRTGDLTFHGYTF
v_call: TRBV19; j_call: TRBJ1-2; cdr3_aa: CASSMYGTRYGYTF
v_call: TRBV4-1; j_call: TRBJ2-3; cdr3_aa: CASSQDGGYSTDTQYF
v_call: TRBV5-1; j_call: TRBJ1-3; cdr3_aa: CASSLLVGQAGNTIYF
v_call: TRBV4-2; j_call: TRBJ1-6; cdr3_aa: CASSLTQAGQGNSPLHF
v_call: TRBV5-1; j_call: TRBJ1-2; cdr3_aa: CASRDGNYGYTF
v_call: TRBV7-9; j_call: TRBJ2-6; cdr3_aa: CASSQNWDRSSGANVLTF
v_call: TRBV11-2; j_call: TRBJ1-2; cdr3_aa: CASSLAGGDYGYTF
v_call: TRBV11-1; j_call: TRBJ2-1; cdr3_aa: CASSPSSAGGTGNEQFF
v_call: TRBV6-5; j_call: TRBJ2-1; cdr3_aa: CASSSLSGGSGNEQFF
v_call: TRBV7-2; j_call: TRBJ2-7; cdr3_aa: CASNLRGRLAGSYEQYF
v_call: TRBV29-1; j_call: TRBJ1-1; cdr3_aa: CSVGGGKITEAFF
v_call: TRBV5-1; j_call: TRBJ1-1; cdr3_aa: CASSTQTGTEAFF
v_call: TRBV5-1; j_call: TRBJ2-5; cdr3_aa: CASSFLRVQGWEETQYF
v_call: TRBV7-9; j_call: TRBJ2-1; cdr3_aa: CASSRREGRVYNEQFF
v_call: TRBV4-1; j_call: TRBJ1-6; cdr3_aa: CASSQDPTGLNSPLHF
v_call: TRBV7-6; j_call: TRBJ1-1; cdr3_aa: CASSPQGDGTEAFF
v_call: TRBV9; j_call: TRBJ1-2; cdr3_aa: CASSVGRFNYGYTF
v_call: TRBV28; j_call: TRBJ1-2; cdr3_aa: CASSPGTPNYGYTF
v_call: TRBV28; j_call: TRBJ2-7; cdr3_aa: CASRLPGLAGTEQYF
v_call: TRBV10-3; j_call: TRBJ1-2; cdr3_aa: CAIAGQANYGYTF
v_call: TRBV5-5; j_call: TRBJ1-2; cdr3_aa: CASSLDGRRSYGYTF
v_call: TRBV6-5; j_call: TRBJ1-1; cdr3_aa: CASRASQGGNTEAFF
v_call: TRBV7-9; j_call: TRBJ1-5; cdr3_aa: CASSYPRGQDFDNQPQHF
v_call: TRBV14; j_call: TRBJ1-1; cdr3_aa: CASRGRANTEAFF
v_call: TRBV28; j_call: TRBJ1-6; cdr3_aa: CASSVGVKDSPLHF
v_call: TRBV19; j_call: TRBJ2-6; cdr3_aa: CASSIGPPVLTF